The subject of this entry is one T cell receptor beta chain. This entry belongs to a study of control samples from healthy donors and cancer patients. Germline CDR1 reads LNHDA; CDR2 reads SQIVND (reference sequence). Trimming took 7 bases from V and 3 from J, leaving 10 bases between them. The CDR3 length is 12 residues. TCRdb keeps only in-frame clones here, not all; method: immunoSEQ multiplex PCR. The sample includes 400,000 to 450,000 clones, roughly 90% of them seen just once. The gene calls are TRBV19 and TRBJ2-7, with D tentatively TRBD1 or TRBD2 (5 bases each). The receptor was isolated from a man in his forties with head and neck cancer. The material sequenced was PBMCs. The CDR3, as DNA: TGTGCCAGTACGGGGCAGGACTACGAGCAGTACTTC. Its translation is CASTGQDYEQYF.